The source of this T cell receptor beta chain is a study of PD-1 blockade in classical Hodgkin lymphoma. Generated by immunoSEQ multiplex PCR, the TCRdb table keeps only in-frame clones and is missing some. Found here are just over 35,000 clones, around 70% of them singletons; the top ten hold around an eighth. Following autologous stem cell transplantation, relapse occurred in every patient, and exposure to brentuximab vedotin varied. Trimming pared 2 bases from V and 0 bases from J, leaving 7 bases between. This CDR3 comprises 14 residues. From germline, CDR1 is MDHEN and CDR2 SYDVKM. The sequences come from peripheral blood mononuclear cells (PBMCs), collected before the second cycle of nivolumab. This receptor was obtained from a human donor with classical Hodgkin lymphoma. The chain recombines TRBV28 with TRBJ1-1, with D uncertain. The CDR3 is CASSLGQMNTEAFF. DNA of the CDR3: TGTGCCAGCAGTTTAGGGCAGATGAACACTGAAGCTTTCTTT.